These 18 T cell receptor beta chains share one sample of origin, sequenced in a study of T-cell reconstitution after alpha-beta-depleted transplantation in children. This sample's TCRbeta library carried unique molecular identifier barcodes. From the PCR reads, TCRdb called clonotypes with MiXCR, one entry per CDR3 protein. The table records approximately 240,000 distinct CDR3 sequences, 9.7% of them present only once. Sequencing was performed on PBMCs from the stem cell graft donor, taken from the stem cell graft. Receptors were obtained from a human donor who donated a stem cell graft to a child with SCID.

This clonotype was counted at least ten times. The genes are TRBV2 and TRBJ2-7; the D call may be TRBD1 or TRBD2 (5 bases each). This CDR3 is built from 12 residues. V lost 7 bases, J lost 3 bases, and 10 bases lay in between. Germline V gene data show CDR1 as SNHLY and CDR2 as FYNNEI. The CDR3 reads CASNRGLYEQYF. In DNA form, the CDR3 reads TGTGCCAGCAATCGGGGCCTCTACGAGCAGTACTTC.

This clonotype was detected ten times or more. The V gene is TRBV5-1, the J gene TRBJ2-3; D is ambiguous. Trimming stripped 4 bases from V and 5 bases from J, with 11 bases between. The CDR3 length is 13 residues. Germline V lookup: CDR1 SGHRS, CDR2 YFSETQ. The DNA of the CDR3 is TGCGCCAGCAGCCCCCACCCGGGAGATACGCAGTATTTT. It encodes CASSPHPGDTQYF.

In DNA, the CDR3 is TGTGCCAGCAACAGGGAGAGAGAGACCCAGTACTTC. It encodes CASNRERETQYF. V gene TRBV25-1 combines with J gene TRBJ2-5, with D tentatively TRBD1 (6 bases). V was cut by 7 bases and J by 4 bases, with 10 bases left in between. Germline-derived CDR1 and CDR2 are MGHDK and SYGVNS. The CDR3 length is 12 residues.

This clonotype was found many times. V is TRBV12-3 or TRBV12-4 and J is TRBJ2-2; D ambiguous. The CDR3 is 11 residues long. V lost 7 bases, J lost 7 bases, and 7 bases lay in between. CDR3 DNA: TGTGCCAGCACCTTGGTCGGGGAGCTGTTTTTT. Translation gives CASTLVGELFF.

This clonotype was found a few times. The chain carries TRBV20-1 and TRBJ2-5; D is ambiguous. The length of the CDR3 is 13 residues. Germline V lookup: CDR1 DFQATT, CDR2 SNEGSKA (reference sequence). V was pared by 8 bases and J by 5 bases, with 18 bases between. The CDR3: CSISDPSGETQYF. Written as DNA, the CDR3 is TGCAGTATATCCGACCCCAGTGGGGAGACCCAGTACTTC.

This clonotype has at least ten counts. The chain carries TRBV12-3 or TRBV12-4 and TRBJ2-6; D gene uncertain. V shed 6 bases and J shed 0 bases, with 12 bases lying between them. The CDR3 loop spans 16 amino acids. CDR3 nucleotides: TGTGCCAGCAGCCATACCCTAAGCTCTGGGGCCAACGTCCTGACTTTC. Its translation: CASSHTLSSGANVLTF.

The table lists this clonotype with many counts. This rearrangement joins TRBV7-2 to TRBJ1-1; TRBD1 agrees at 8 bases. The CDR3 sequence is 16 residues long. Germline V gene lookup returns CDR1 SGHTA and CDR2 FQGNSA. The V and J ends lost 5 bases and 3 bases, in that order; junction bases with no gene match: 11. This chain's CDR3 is CASSRNPQGVDTEAFF. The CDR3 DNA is TGTGCCAGCAGCCGAAACCCACAGGGGGTGGACACTGAAGCTTTCTTT.

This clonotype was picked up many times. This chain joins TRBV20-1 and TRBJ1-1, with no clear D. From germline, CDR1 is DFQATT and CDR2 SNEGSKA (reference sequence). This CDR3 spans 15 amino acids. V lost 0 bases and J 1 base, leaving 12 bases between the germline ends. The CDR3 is CSAREGPSRNTEAFF. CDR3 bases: TGCAGTGCTAGAGAAGGACCTTCGAGGAACACTGAAGCTTTCTTT.

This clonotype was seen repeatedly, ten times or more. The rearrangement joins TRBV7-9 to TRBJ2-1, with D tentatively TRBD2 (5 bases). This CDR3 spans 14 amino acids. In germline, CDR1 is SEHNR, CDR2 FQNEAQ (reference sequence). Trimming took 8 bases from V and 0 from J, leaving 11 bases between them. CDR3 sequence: CASAWTASYNEQFF. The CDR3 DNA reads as TGTGCCAGCGCCTGGACTGCCTCCTACAATGAGCAGTTCTTC.

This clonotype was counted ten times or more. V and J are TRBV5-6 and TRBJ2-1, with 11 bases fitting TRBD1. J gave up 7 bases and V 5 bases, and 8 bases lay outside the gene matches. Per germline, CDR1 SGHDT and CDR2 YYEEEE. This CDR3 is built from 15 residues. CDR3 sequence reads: CASREAGQGVNEQFF. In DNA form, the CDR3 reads TGTGCCAGCAGAGAGGCGGGACAGGGGGTGAATGAGCAGTTCTTC. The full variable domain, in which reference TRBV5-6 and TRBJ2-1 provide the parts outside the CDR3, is DAGVTQSPTHLIKTRGQQVTLRCSPKSGHDTVSWYQQALGQGPQFIFQYYEEEERQRGNFPDRFSGHQFPNYSSELNVNALLLGDSALYLCASREAGQGVNEQFFGPGTRLTVL.

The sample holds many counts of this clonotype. The CDR3 DNA reads as TGTGCCAGCAGTTTGACTAGCAATCAGCCCCAGCATTTT. This encodes CASSLTSNQPQHF. The chain joins TRBV12-3 or TRBV12-4 to TRBJ1-5; D is unresolved. The germline V and J ends were trimmed by 3 bases and 0 bases, with 3 bases remaining between them. The CDR3 is 13 residues long.

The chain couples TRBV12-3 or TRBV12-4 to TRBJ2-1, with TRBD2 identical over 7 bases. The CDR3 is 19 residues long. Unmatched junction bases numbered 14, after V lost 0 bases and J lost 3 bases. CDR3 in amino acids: CASSLAWVRGVEVYNEQFF. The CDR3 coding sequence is TGTGCCAGCAGTTTAGCGTGGGTTCGGGGGGTAGAGGTCTACAATGAGCAGTTCTTC.

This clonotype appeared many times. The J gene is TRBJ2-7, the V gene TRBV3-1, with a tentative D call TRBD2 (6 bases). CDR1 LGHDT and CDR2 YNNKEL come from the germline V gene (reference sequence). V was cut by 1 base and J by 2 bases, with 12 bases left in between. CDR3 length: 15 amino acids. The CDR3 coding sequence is TGTGCCAGCAGCCAAGTGATCCCGGGAGCCTACGAGCAGTACTTC. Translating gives CASSQVIPGAYEQYF.

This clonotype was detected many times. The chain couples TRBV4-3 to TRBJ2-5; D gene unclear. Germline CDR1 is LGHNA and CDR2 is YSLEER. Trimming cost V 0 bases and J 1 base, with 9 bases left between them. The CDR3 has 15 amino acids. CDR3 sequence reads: CASSQDLTVQETQYF. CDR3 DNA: TGCGCCAGCAGCCAAGACCTCACGGTCCAAGAGACCCAGTACTTC.

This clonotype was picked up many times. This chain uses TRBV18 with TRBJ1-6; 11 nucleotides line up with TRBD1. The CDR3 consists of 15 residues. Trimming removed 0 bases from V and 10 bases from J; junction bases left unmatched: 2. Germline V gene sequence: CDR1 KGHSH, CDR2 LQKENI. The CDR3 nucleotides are TGTGCCAGCTCACCACCGGACAGGGGGCTCTCACCCCTCCACTTT. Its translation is CASSPPDRGLSPLHF.

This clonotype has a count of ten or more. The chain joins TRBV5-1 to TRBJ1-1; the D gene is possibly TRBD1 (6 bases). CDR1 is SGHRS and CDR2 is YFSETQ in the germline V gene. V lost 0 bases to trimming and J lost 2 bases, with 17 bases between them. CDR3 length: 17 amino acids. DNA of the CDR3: TGCGCCAGCAGCTTGGGGGGGGGACGGACAGTAAACACTGAAGCTTTCTTT. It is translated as CASSLGGGRTVNTEAFF.

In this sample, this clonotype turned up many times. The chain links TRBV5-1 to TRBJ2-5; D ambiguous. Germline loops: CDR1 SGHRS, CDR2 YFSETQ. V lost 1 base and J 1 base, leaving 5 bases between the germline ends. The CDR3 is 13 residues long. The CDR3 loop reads CASSLQSQETQYF. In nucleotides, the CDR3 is TGCGCCAGCAGCTTGCAGAGCCAAGAGACCCAGTACTTC.

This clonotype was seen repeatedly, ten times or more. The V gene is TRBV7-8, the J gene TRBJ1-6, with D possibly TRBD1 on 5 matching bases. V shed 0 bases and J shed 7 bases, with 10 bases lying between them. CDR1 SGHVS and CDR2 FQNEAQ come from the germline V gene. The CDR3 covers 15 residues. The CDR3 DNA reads TGTGCCAGCAGCTTAGCGGGTGGGGGGAATTCACCCCTCCACTTT. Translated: CASSLAGGGNSPLHF.